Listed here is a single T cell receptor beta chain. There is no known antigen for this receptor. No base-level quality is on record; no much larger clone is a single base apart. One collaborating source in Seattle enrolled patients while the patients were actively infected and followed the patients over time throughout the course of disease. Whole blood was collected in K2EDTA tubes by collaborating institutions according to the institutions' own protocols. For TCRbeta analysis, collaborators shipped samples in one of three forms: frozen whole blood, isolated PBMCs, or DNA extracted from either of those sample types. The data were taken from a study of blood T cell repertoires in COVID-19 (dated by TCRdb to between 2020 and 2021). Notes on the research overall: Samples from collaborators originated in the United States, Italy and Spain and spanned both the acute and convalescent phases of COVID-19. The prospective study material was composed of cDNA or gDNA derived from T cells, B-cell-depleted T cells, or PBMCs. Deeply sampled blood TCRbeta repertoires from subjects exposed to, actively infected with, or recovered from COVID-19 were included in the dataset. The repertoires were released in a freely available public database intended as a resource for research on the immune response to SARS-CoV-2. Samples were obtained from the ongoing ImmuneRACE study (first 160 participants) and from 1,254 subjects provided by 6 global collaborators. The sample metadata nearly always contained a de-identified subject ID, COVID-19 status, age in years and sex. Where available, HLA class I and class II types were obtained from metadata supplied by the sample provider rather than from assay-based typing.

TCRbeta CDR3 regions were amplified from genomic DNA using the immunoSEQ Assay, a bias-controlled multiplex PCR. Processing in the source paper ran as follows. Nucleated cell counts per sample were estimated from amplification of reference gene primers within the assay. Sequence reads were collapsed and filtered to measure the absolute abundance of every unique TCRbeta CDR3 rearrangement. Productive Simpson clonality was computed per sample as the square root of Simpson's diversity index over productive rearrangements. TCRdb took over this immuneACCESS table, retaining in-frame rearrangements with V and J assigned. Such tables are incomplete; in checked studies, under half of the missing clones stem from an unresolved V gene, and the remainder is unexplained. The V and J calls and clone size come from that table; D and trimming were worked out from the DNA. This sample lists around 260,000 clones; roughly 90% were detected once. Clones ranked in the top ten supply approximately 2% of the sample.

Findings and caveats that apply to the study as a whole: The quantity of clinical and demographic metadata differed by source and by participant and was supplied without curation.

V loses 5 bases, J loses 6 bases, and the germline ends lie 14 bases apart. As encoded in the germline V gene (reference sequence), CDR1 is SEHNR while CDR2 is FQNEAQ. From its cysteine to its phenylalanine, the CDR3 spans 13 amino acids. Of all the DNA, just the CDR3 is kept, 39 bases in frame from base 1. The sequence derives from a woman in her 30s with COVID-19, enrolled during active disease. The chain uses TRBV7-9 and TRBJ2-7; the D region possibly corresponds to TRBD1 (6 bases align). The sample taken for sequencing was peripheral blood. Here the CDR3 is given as CASSHGTGFEQYF. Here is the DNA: TGTGCCAGCAGCCACGGCACAGGGTTCGAGCAGTACTTC.